The 24 T cell receptor beta chains in this list originate from one sample, sequenced in a study of cytomegalovirus exposure and HLA in healthy donors. Primers included in the PCR were 60 Vbeta and 13 Jbeta primers. Clones were read by immunoSEQ multiplex PCR, and TCRdb kept only the in-frame ones, dropping some. The sample consists of around 190,000 clones, around three quarters of them appearing once. Sequenced: PBMCs. These receptors were taken from a woman under 30 in good health and CMV-seronegative.

The chain joins TRBV6-5 to TRBJ2-3; the match to TRBD1 covers 9 bases. The CDR3 loop spans 15 amino acids. CDR1 and CDR2 from the germline V gene are MNHEY and SVGAGI. V shed 7 bases and J 4 bases; nucleotides not matched to a gene: 9. CDR3 sequence (DNA): TGTGCCAGCACCCTACAGGGGGCGGACGCAGATACGCAGTATTTT. As protein: CASTLQGADADTQYF.

The chain employs TRBV5-4 and TRBJ2-3; 8 bases agree with TRBD2. V gave up 0 bases and J gave up 2 bases; unmatched junction bases: 8. Germline V gives CDR1 SGHNT, CDR2 YYREEE (reference sequence). The CDR3 covers 17 residues. The CDR3 DNA follows: TGTGCCAGCAGCTTGGCCCCCCTAGCGGGCCCCACAGATACGCAGTATTTT. Translation: CASSLAPLAGPTDTQYF.

The V and J genes are TRBV28 and TRBJ2-7, with TRBD2 identical over 7 bases. The ends lost 2 bases at V and 4 bases at J; junction bases unmatched: 8. From germline, CDR1 is MDHEN and CDR2 SYDVKM. CDR3 length: 15 amino acids. For the CDR3, the DNA is TGTGCCAGCAGTTTAAGCGGGACGCGCTTTTACGAGCAGTACTTC. It is translated as CASSLSGTRFYEQYF. The full variable domain, with the rest looked up from reference TRBV28 and TRBJ2-7, is DVKVTQSSRYLVKRTGEKVFLECVQDMDHENMFWYRQDPGLGLRLIYFSYDVKMKEKGDIPEGYSVSREKKERFSLILESASTNQTSMYLCASSLSGTRFYEQYFGPGTRLTVT.

The CDR3 nucleotides are TGCGCCAGCAGTGAGGGTACAGGGGACTTTGAAGCTTTCTTT. Translated, it gives CASSEGTGDFEAFF. This sequence joins TRBV10-2 and TRBJ1-1; 7 bases are shared with TRBD1. CDR1 WSHSY and CDR2 SAAADI come from the germline V gene. Germline trimming cut 2 bases from V and 7 bases from J; bases unmatched to any gene: 7. CDR3 length: 14 residues.

J is TRBJ2-1 and V is TRBV6-5; no definite D call. From germline, CDR1 is MNHEY and CDR2 SVGAGI. CDR3 length: 13 residues. V was clipped by 4 bases and J by 7 bases, with 11 bases between them. The CDR3, as DNA: TGTGCCAGCAGTTCAGGAACAGTGAATGAGCAGTTCTTC. Amino acids: CASSSGTVNEQFF.

As to this clone: The junction differs from germline at one of its ends, possibly a read error. This sequence joins TRBV7-9 and TRBJ1-5; the D gene is possibly TRBD1 (6 bases). Germline V gene lookup returns CDR1 SEHNR and CDR2 FQNEAQ (reference sequence). This CDR3 has 12 residues. CDR3 protein: CSSHRENQPQHF. In nucleotides, the CDR3 is TGTTCCAGTCACAGGGAGAATCAGCCCCAGCATTTT.

The V gene is TRBV27, the J gene TRBJ2-7, with 7 bases lining up with TRBD1. Germline values: CDR1 MNHEY, CDR2 SMNVEV (reference sequence). Trimming removed 4 bases from V and 7 bases from J; junction bases left unmatched: 25. The CDR3 contains 19 residues. CDR3 amino acids: CASSSQIPIPGGYPWEQYF. CDR3 coding DNA: TGTGCCAGCAGTTCGCAAATTCCTATACCAGGGGGATATCCGTGGGAGCAGTACTTC.

The DNA for the CDR3 is TGTGCCAGCAGCTTAGCAGGGAATCTGCACATCGGGGAGCTGTTTTTT. As protein: CASSLAGNLHIGELFF. The chain recombines TRBV5-4 with TRBJ2-2; D possibly corresponds to TRBD1 (5 bases). V shed 2 bases and J shed 7 bases, with 18 bases lying between them. The CDR3 runs to 16 residues. Germline loops: CDR1 SGHNT, CDR2 YYREEE (reference sequence).

This clone has only one observation. CDR3 residues: CASGRGGHYGYTF. Here the CDR3 DNA reads TGTGCCAGCGGTAGGGGAGGGCACTATGGCTACACCTTC. V is TRBV2 and J is TRBJ1-2, with D perhaps matching TRBD1 (5 bases). CDR1 and CDR2 from the germline V gene are SNHLY and FYNNEI. There are 13 residues in the CDR3. V was pared by 8 bases and J by 3 bases, with 13 bases between.

The CDR3 region has the DNA TGTGCCAGTAGGGTGCTGGGAAGGGGCAATGAGCAGTTCTTC. Amino acid sequence: CASRVLGRGNEQFF. The chain employs TRBV27 and TRBJ2-1, with a tentative D call TRBD1 (5 bases). This CDR3 has 14 residues. V lost 9 bases to trimming and J lost 6 bases, with 18 bases between them. CDR1 is MNHEY, CDR2 SMNVEV, per germline (reference sequence).

This chain uses TRBV4-1 with TRBJ2-3; TRBD1 matches at 10 bases. The V and J ends lost 2 bases and 3 bases, in that order; junction bases with no gene match: 5. Germline loops: CDR1 MGHRA, CDR2 YSYEKL. This CDR3 region has 16 residues. The CDR3 nucleotides read TGCGCCAGCAGCCAAACCGGGACAGGGGTGACAGATACGCAGTATTTT. This sequence encodes CASSQTGTGVTDTQYF.

The chain links TRBV29-1 to TRBJ1-3; 8 bases fit TRBD1. Per germline, CDR1 SQVTM and CDR2 ANQGSEA. The V segment lost 7 bases and the J segment 3 bases; nucleotides outside the gene matches: 8. The CDR3 extends over 14 amino acids. In DNA, the CDR3 is TGCAGCGCCGGAACAGGGGGGGGTGGAAACACCATATATTTT. This codes for CSAGTGGGGNTIYF.

The CDR3 loop is CASMGRTAEETQYF. The CDR3 DNA reads TGTGCCAGCATGGGGCGGACGGCAGAAGAGACCCAGTACTTC. The rearrangement joins TRBV6-6 to TRBJ2-5, with D perhaps TRBD1 (5 bases). Between the trimmed V and J ends, which lost 7 bases and 3 bases, there was a span of 15 bases. Germline values: CDR1 MNHNY, CDR2 SVGAGI (reference sequence). The CDR3 runs 14 residues.

This clone appeared a few times. The chain links TRBV5-1 to TRBJ2-6; D might be TRBD1 (6 bases). The germline V gene has CDR1 SGHRS and CDR2 YFSETQ. Trimming removed 0 bases from V and 4 bases from J, with 8 bases in between. CDR3 length equals 15 residues. The CDR3 is CASSLGGTGANVLTF. The CDR3 nucleotides are TGCGCCAGCAGCTTGGGGGGGACAGGGGCCAACGTCCTGACTTTC.

V and J are TRBV4-1 and TRBJ2-4; D not resolved. Trimming stripped 0 bases from V and 0 bases from J, with 12 bases between. Germline V gene sequence: CDR1 MGHRA, CDR2 YSYEKL. The CDR3 consists of 17 residues. CDR3 DNA: TGCGCCAGCAGCCAAGAAGCTCCCGTTATAGCCAAAAACATTCAGTACTTC. Amino acid sequence: CASSQEAPVIAKNIQYF.

The chain carries TRBV30 and TRBJ2-5; D perhaps matches TRBD2 (5 bases). V was clipped by 5 bases and J by 4 bases, with 8 bases between them. The CDR3 spans 11 residues. Germline CDR1 and CDR2: GTSNPN and SVGIG (reference sequence). CDR3 protein: CAWGLGETQYF. In DNA, the CDR3 is TGTGCCTGGGGACTGGGAGAGACCCAGTACTTC.

The DNA for the CDR3 is TGTGCCAGCAGATTACAGGGGGCGCTTCGCTACGAGCAGTACTTC. Its protein is CASRLQGALRYEQYF. V and J are TRBV28 and TRBJ2-7; 9 bases agree with TRBD1. This CDR3 spans 15 amino acids. The germline gives CDR1 MDHEN, CDR2 SYDVKM. V lost 6 bases to trimming and J lost 3 bases; unmatched junction nucleotides: 9.

The chain is built from TRBV27 and TRBJ2-5; 12 bases are a match to TRBD2. The CDR3 totals 16 residues. Germline V gene sequence: CDR1 MNHEY, CDR2 SMNVEV (reference sequence). V was clipped by 3 bases and J by 5 bases; unmatched bases: 7. CDR3 sequence (DNA): TGTGCCAGCAGTTTTAGACTAGCGGGGGAGGGGGAGACCCAGTACTTC. Residues: CASSFRLAGEGETQYF.

The chain combines TRBV2 with TRBJ2-3; a weak D match, TRBD1 (6 bases). CDR1 and CDR2 (germline): SNHLY, FYNNEI. The CDR3 runs 11 residues. Trimming took off 9 bases at V and 4 bases at J, with 8 bases between the two ends. The CDR3 is CARTGSDTQYF. Written as DNA, the CDR3 is TGTGCCAGAACAGGGTCAGATACGCAGTATTTT.

The chain joins TRBV5-6 to TRBJ1-2; TRBD1 is a possible D gene (5 bases). This CDR3 spans 15 amino acids. Looked up from germline, CDR1 is SGHDT and CDR2 is YYEEEE. V was pared by 1 base and J by 2 bases, with 12 bases between. The CDR3 DNA reads as TGTGCCAGCAGCTTGAGGGGTGCAGGGAACTATGGCTACACCTTC. This codes for CASSLRGAGNYGYTF.

The chain uses TRBV27 and TRBJ1-1; 8 nucleotides match TRBD1. The CDR3 runs 14 residues. The J segment lost 3 bases and the V segment lost 6 bases, leaving 6 bases of the junction unmatched. Germline CDR1 is MNHEY and CDR2 is SMNVEV (reference sequence). CDR3: CASSRQGKDTEAFF. Here the CDR3 DNA reads TGTGCCAGCAGCCGACAGGGGAAGGACACTGAAGCTTTCTTT.

V usage is TRBV7-3 and J usage is TRBJ2-3, with D possibly matching TRBD1 (5 bases). The CDR3 has 18 amino acids. V was shortened by 0 bases and J by 0 bases, with 16 bases between the two germline ends. CDR1 is SGHTA and CDR2 is FQGTGA in the germline V gene. The CDR3 loop is CASSLTRFGASSTDTQYF. Written as DNA, the CDR3 is TGTGCCAGCAGCTTAACCCGCTTTGGGGCATCCAGCACAGATACGCAGTATTTT.

The sample holds one count of this clone. CDR3 nucleotides: TGCGCCAGCAGCGCAGGGGACAGATGGGAGACCCAGTACTTC. Encoded protein: CASSAGDRWETQYF. The chain couples TRBV5-1 to TRBJ2-5; 7 nucleotides line up with TRBD1. CDR1 is SGHRS, CDR2 YFSETQ, per germline. J gave up 5 bases and V 4 bases, and 8 bases lay outside the gene matches. This CDR3 comprises 14 residues.

The CDR3 reads CASSLVAVGSGYTF. The DNA for the CDR3 is TGTGCCAGCAGCTTAGTTGCGGTCGGGAGTGGCTACACCTTC. This rearrangement joins TRBV7-8 to TRBJ1-2; D remains ambiguous. V lost 1 base and J 7 bases, leaving 13 bases between the germline ends. Germline-derived CDR1 and CDR2 are SGHVS and FQNEAQ. The CDR3 spans 14 residues.